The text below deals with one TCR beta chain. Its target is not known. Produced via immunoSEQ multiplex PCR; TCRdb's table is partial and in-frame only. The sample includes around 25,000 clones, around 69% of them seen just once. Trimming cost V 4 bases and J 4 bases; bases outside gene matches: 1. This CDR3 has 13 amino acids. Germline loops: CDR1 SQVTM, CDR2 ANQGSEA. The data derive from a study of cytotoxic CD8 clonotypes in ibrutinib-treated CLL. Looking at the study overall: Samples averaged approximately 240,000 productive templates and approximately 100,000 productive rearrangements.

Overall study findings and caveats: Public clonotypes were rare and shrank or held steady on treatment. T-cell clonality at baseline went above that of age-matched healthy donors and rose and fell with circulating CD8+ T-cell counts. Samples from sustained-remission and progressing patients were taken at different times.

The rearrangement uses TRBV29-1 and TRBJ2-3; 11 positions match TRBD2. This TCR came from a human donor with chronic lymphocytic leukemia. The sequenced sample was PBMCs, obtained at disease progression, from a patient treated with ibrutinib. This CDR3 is CSVASGGSDTQYF. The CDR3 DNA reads TGCAGCGTTGCTAGCGGGGGGTCAGATACGCAGTATTTT.